A selection of T cell receptor beta chains follows, all from one sample in a study of shared clonotypes between healthy human individuals. Profiling relied on immunoSEQ multiplex PCR, and the TCRdb table lists in-frame clones only, not all of them. Of approximately 350,000 clones listed, over 65% are singletons. Sequencing was performed on memory CD4+ T cells sorted from blood. The receptors here all came from a man aged 30 to 45 in good health. Each CDR3 is given with its conserved first and last residue. The D gene is left open where the match is weak. Rows give clone size only sometimes, using once, few, many, or a class for an expanded clone.

TRBJ1-4,-,TRBV7-9,-,TGTGCCAGCAGCTTAAGAGCAGGAACTAATGAAAAACTGTTTTTT,CASSLRAGTNEKLFF
TRBJ2-2,-,TRBV19,-,TGTGCCAGTAGTTCTGCCCAGACTAGTATCCGGTCGGGGGAGCTGTTTTTT,CASSSAQTSIRSGELFF
TRBJ2-7,-,TRBV6-1,-,TGTGCCAGCAGTGAAGAGATCGGCGAGCAGTACTTC,CASSEEIGEQYF
TRBJ2-7,-,TRBV7-2,-,TGTGCCAGCAGCATCCTGCCCGGAGGGTCCTACGAGCAGTACTTC,CASSILPGGSYEQYF
TRBJ1-2,-,TRBV10-3,-,TGTGCCATCAGTGCACAGGTCTATGGCTACACCTTC,CAISAQVYGYTF
TRBJ1-2,TRBD1,TRBV6-1,-,TGTGCCAGCAGTGAAGCCAAGACAGGGATCTATGGCTACACCTTC,CASSEAKTGIYGYTF
TRBJ2-3,TRBD2,TRBV10-3,-,TGTGCCATCAGTGATCCGGGGCGGGAGGGGACAGATACGCAGTATTTT,CAISDPGREGTDTQYF
TRBJ2-6,-,TRBV18,-,TGTGCCAGCTCACCGGGTGGGGCCTTGTCCAGCTCTGGGGCCAACGTCCTGACTTTC,CASSPGGALSSSGANVLTF
TRBJ1-1,TRBD1,TRBV5-1,-,TGCGCCAGCAGCCCCGGGACAGGGTTTACTGAAGCTTTCTTT,CASSPGTGFTEAFF
TRBJ2-5,-,TRBV21-1,-,TGTGCCAGCAGCAAAGCGCCTGGGGGGGACTACCAAGAGACCCAGTACTTC,CASSKAPGGDYQETQYF
TRBJ2-7,-,TRBV5-1,many,TGCGCCAGCAGCCAATACTCCTACGAGCAGTACTTC,CASSQYSYEQYF
TRBJ2-7,-,TRBV5-1,-,TGCGCCAGCAGCTTGGTGGGCCCCCTAGGCTACGAGCAGTACTTC,CASSLVGPLGYEQYF
TRBJ2-1,-,TRBV18,-,TGTGCCAGCTCACCGGGACTCAGAGTGGATGAGCAGTTCTTC,CASSPGLRVDEQFF
TRBJ2-3,-,TRBV7-2,once,TGTGCCAGCAGCTTAAGGCCAGATACGCAGTATTTT,CASSLRPDTQYF
TRBJ1-2,-,TRBV7-9,-,TGTGCCAGCAGCTTGTCCCCCGGGGGGGGTGGCTACACCTTC,CASSLSPGGGGYTF
TRBJ2-1,TRBD1,TRBV2,-,TGTGCCTGGGTTGACAGGGGTCAGAATGAGCAGTTCTTC,CAWVDRGQNEQFF
TRBJ2-5,-,TRBV7-2,-,TGTGCCAGCAGCTACCGCTCGTACCAAGAGACCCAGTACTTC,CASSYRSYQETQYF
TRBJ2-3,TRBD2,TRBV30,-,TGTGCCTGGAGTGTACTAGTTAGCGGGAGGCCAGATACGCAGTATTTT,CAWSVLVSGRPDTQYF
TRBJ2-1,TRBD2,TRBV2,-,TGTGCCAGCAGACGACTAGCGGGAGGGCCGTCCTCTGGCAATGAGCAGTTCTTC,CASRRLAGGPSSGNEQFF
TRBJ1-4,-,TRBV18,-,TGTGCCAGCTCGCCTAACCCGGCAGAAAAACTGTTTTTT,CASSPNPAEKLFF
TRBJ1-3,-,TRBV6-1,-,TGTGCCAGCGGGCTCGGAAACACCATATATTTT,CASGLGNTIYF
TRBJ1-5,-,TRBV5-5,once,TGTGCCAGCAGCCTACAGGGTGGGAATCAGCCCCAGCATTTT,CASSLQGGNQPQHF
TRBJ2-2,TRBD2,TRBV5-6,-,TGTGCCAGCAGCTCACCCGGGACTAGCGGGAAGTTGGGCACCGGGGAGCTGTTTTTT,CASSSPGTSGKLGTGELFF
TRBJ2-2,TRBD2,TRBV5-4,few,TGTGCCAGCAGCTTCGGATACGCGGGAGGGGACGGGGAGCTGTTTTTT,CASSFGYAGGDGELFF
TRBJ2-2,-,TRBV6-4,-,TGTGCCAACCTGGGGGAGCGGACGATCGGGGAGCTGTTTTTT,CANLGERTIGELFF
TRBJ1-2,TRBD1,TRBV2,-,TGTGCCAGCAGAGAGGACAGGGGGCTAGGGATCTATGGCTACACCTTC,CASREDRGLGIYGYTF
TRBJ2-1,-,TRBV11-2,few,TGTGCCAGCAGCTTACAAGGCCCCTACAATGAGCAGTTCTTC,CASSLQGPYNEQFF
TRBJ1-1,-,TRBV11-3,-,TGTGCCAGCAGCTCCTCCATTCACACTGAAGCTTTCTTT,CASSSSIHTEAFF
TRBJ2-1,TRBD1,TRBV19,-,TGTGCCAGTAGTAACTCGGGACAGAACGGGGCCAACCGACTCTACAATGAGCAGTTCTTC,CASSNSGQNGANRLYNEQFF
TRBJ2-7,-,TRBV2,few,TGTGCCAGCAGTGATCACGGCGGTTCCTACGAGCAGTACTTC,CASSDHGGSYEQYF
TRBJ1-2,TRBD1,TRBV10-1,-,TGCGCCAGCAGTATAGACAGGGACTATGGCTACACCTTC,CASSIDRDYGYTF
TRBJ2-1,TRBD2,TRBV19,-,TGTGCCAGTATCTCTGTTGCGGGAGGGCCTAATGAGCAGTTCTTC,CASISVAGGPNEQFF
TRBJ2-7,-,TRBV28,-,TGTGCCAGCAGTACGGACGGCCCCTACGAGCAGTACTTC,CASSTDGPYEQYF
TRBJ2-5,TRBD2,TRBV7-2,-,TGTGCCAGCAGCTTGGCTAGCGGGACAAAGTACTTC,CASSLASGTKYF
TRBJ1-2,-,TRBV28,many,TGTGCCAGCAGTATATACTATGGCTACACCTTC,CASSIYYGYTF
TRBJ1-2,-,TRBV10-2,-,TGCGCCAGCAGTGAGTACGCGGACTATGGCTACACCTTC,CASSEYADYGYTF
TRBJ1-2,TRBD1,TRBV7-8,-,TGTGCCAGCAGCTTAGAAGCAGGGGGTTTTGGCGGCTACACCTTC,CASSLEAGGFGGYTF
TRBJ2-1,-,TRBV5-5,-,TGTGCCAGCAGCTTGGGGACCGGGCAGCAGTTCTTC,CASSLGTGQQFF
TRBJ1-6,TRBD1,TRBV2,-,TGTGCCAGCAGGCGACAGGGAGATTCACCCCTCCACTTT,CASRRQGDSPLHF
TRBJ1-1,-,TRBV29-1,-,TGCAGCGCTTGCGACGGAGGGAGGCCTGAAGCTTTCTTT,CSACDGGRPEAFF
TRBJ1-5,TRBD1,TRBV28,-,TGTGCCAGCAGCTACGACAGGGGGTTTCAGCCCCAGCATTTT,CASSYDRGFQPQHF